A selection of T cell receptor beta chains follows, all from one sample in a study of blood T cell repertoires in COVID-19. The repertoire was sequenced with immunoSEQ multiplex PCR; TCRdb's copy has only in-frame clones and lacks some. The sample records approximately 210,000 clones, 84% being singletons. Sequencing used peripheral blood. These receptor sequences come from a woman in her 50s with active or convalescent COVID-19. CDR3s include the opening cysteine and the closing phenylalanine or tryptophan. D genes are given only for firm matches. Expanded clones get a size class; other rows say once, few or many, or leave the size out.

V: TRBV5-1; length: 12; J: TRBJ2-1; size: -; D: -; DNA: TGCGCCAGCAGCTTGGATCGGGGTGAGCAGTTCTTC; CDR3: CASSLDRGEQFF
V: TRBV27; length: 16; J: TRBJ1-4; size: -; D: -; DNA: TGTGCCAGCAGTCTTGATTTGGGGGGGCGGAATGAAAAACTGTTTTTT; CDR3: CASSLDLGGRNEKLFF
V: TRBV3-1/TRBV3-2; length: 17; J: TRBJ1-6; size: -; D: -; DNA: TGTGCCAGCAGCCCCCCCCCTATCCATCTAGGCGGTTCACCCCTCCACTTT; CDR3: CASSPPPIHLGGSPLHF
V: TRBV5-1; length: 15; J: TRBJ2-1; size: -; D: TRBD2; DNA: TGCGCCAGCAGCTCCGGACCTGGCGGGAGTAATGAGCAGTTCTTC; CDR3: CASSSGPGGSNEQFF
V: TRBV5-4; length: 15; J: TRBJ2-5; size: -; D: -; DNA: TGTGCCAGCAGCTTTGGGCCGGGATCGGGAGAGACCCAGTACTTC; CDR3: CASSFGPGSGETQYF
V: TRBV27; length: 15; J: TRBJ1-5; size: once; D: -; DNA: TGTGCCAGCAGTTTAGGCCCCGGCAGGGGACAGCCCCAGCATTTT; CDR3: CASSLGPGRGQPQHF
V: TRBV19; length: 14; J: TRBJ1-2; size: -; D: -; DNA: TGTGCCAGTAGTATAGGATCACAGAACTATGGCTACACCTTC; CDR3: CASSIGSQNYGYTF
V: TRBV6-6; length: 14; J: TRBJ1-6; size: -; D: -; DNA: TGTGCCAGCAGTTACGCAGGGGTGGGATCACCCCTCCACTTT; CDR3: CASSYAGVGSPLHF
V: TRBV7-2; length: 14; J: TRBJ2-4; size: -; D: TRBD1; DNA: TGTGCCAGCAGCTTCCCGACAGGGAAAAACATTCAGTACTTC; CDR3: CASSFPTGKNIQYF
V: TRBV29-1; length: 15; J: TRBJ2-3; size: -; D: -; DNA: TGCAGCGTTGATGGCTGGTCTTTTCTCACAGATACGCAGTATTTT; CDR3: CSVDGWSFLTDTQYF
V: TRBV5-1; length: 16; J: TRBJ2-3; size: -; D: TRBD2; DNA: TGCGCCAGCAGCTCCCTTAGCGGGGGTCGGGGAGATACGCAGTATTTT; CDR3: CASSSLSGGRGDTQYF
V: TRBV5-6; length: 17; J: TRBJ2-3; size: -; D: TRBD2; DNA: TGTGCCAGCAGCTTGTCACTAGCGGGAGGATCCACAGATACGCAGTATTTT; CDR3: CASSLSLAGGSTDTQYF
V: TRBV5-4; length: 15; J: TRBJ2-1; size: -; D: TRBD2; DNA: TGTGCCAGCAGCCCGCCTGGACTAGCAGGTTATGAGCAGTTCTTC; CDR3: CASSPPGLAGYEQFF
V: TRBV6-1; length: 13; J: TRBJ1-5; size: -; D: -; DNA: TGTGCCAGCAGTGACAAGGAGTATCAGCCCCAGCATTTT; CDR3: CASSDKEYQPQHF
V: TRBV3-1/TRBV3-2; length: 17; J: TRBJ2-1; size: -; D: TRBD2; DNA: TGTGCCAGCAGCCAAGGTAGCGGGGGGGCCAGGGTCAATGAGCAGTTCTTC; CDR3: CASSQGSGGARVNEQFF
V: TRBV29-1; length: 13; J: TRBJ2-5; size: -; D: TRBD2; DNA: TGCAGCGCATTGGGAGCGGGGCAAGAGACCCAGTACTTC; CDR3: CSALGAGQETQYF
V: TRBV5-5; length: 14; J: TRBJ2-7; size: -; D: TRBD2; DNA: TGTGCCAGCGAAAGGACTAGCGGATCTCTCGAGCAGTACTTC; CDR3: CASERTSGSLEQYF
V: TRBV18; length: 15; J: TRBJ2-7; size: -; D: TRBD1; DNA: TGTGCCAGCTCCCCCGGACAGGGGGCGAATTACGAGCAGTACTTC; CDR3: CASSPGQGANYEQYF
V: TRBV3-1/TRBV3-2; length: 16; J: TRBJ2-1; size: -; D: TRBD2; DNA: TGTGCCAGCAGCCAATTCGCGAGCGGGGGGAGGGGTGAGCAGTTCTTC; CDR3: CASSQFASGGRGEQFF
V: TRBV18; length: 14; J: TRBJ2-5; size: -; D: TRBD2; DNA: TGTGCCAGCTCACCCGAAGCGGGAGACGGGACCCAGTACTTC; CDR3: CASSPEAGDGTQYF
V: TRBV28; length: 13; J: TRBJ1-4; size: -; D: TRBD1; DNA: TGTGCCAGCAGACGGGACAGGCAGGAAAAACTGTTTTTT; CDR3: CASRRDRQEKLFF
V: TRBV6-6; length: 15; J: TRBJ1-6; size: -; D: TRBD1; DNA: TGTGCCAGCAGTTACCGGGGACAGAATAATTCACCCCTCCACTTT; CDR3: CASSYRGQNNSPLHF
V: TRBV10-3; length: 14; J: TRBJ1-5; size: -; D: -; DNA: TGTGCCATCAGTGAGGGACAGAGCAATCAGCCCCAGCATTTT; CDR3: CAISEGQSNQPQHF
V: TRBV7-9; length: 15; J: TRBJ1-5; size: once; D: -; DNA: TGTGCCAGCAGCTTAAGCGGGGGGTGGCATCAGCCCCAGCATTTT; CDR3: CASSLSGGWHQPQHF
V: TRBV27; length: 14; J: TRBJ1-1; size: -; D: -; DNA: TGTGCCAGCAGTTTATCCCTGGGGCTGACTGAAGCTTTCTTT; CDR3: CASSLSLGLTEAFF
V: TRBV5-4; length: 15; J: TRBJ2-7; size: -; D: -; DNA: TGTGCCAGCAGCTTGGCCTTGGAGCGTTCCTACGAGCAGTACTTC; CDR3: CASSLALERSYEQYF
V: TRBV29-1; length: 14; J: TRBJ2-7; size: -; D: -; DNA: TGCAGCGTTGAAGATCTAGCGCCTACCTACGAGCAGTACTTC; CDR3: CSVEDLAPTYEQYF
V: TRBV5-5; length: 14; J: TRBJ1-3; size: once; D: TRBD1; DNA: TGTGCCAGCAGCTTCGACAGGGCTGGAAACACCATATATTTT; CDR3: CASSFDRAGNTIYF
V: TRBV6-5; length: 14; J: TRBJ1-6; size: -; D: -; DNA: TGTGCCAGCGGCCTTGTTTCGGGGAATTCACCCCTCCACTTT; CDR3: CASGLVSGNSPLHF
V: TRBV15; length: 13; J: TRBJ1-4; size: -; D: -; DNA: TGTGCCACCAGCAGGGCTCCTGGTGAAAAACTGTTTTTT; CDR3: CATSRAPGEKLFF
V: TRBV6-4; length: 15; J: TRBJ2-2; size: -; D: -; DNA: TGTGCCAGTCACAGCCCTCGGCAGGGCACCGGGGAGCTGTTTTTT; CDR3: CASHSPRQGTGELFF
V: TRBV28; length: 13; J: TRBJ1-2; size: -; D: -; DNA: TGTGCCAGCAGTACAGGGTCTGGCTATGGCTACACCTTC; CDR3: CASSTGSGYGYTF
V: TRBV6-5; length: 14; J: TRBJ2-5; size: -; D: -; DNA: TGTGCCAGCAGTCGACTGGCGTTCCAATGGACCCAGTACTTC; CDR3: CASSRLAFQWTQYF
V: TRBV10-1; length: 12; J: TRBJ1-4; size: -; D: -; DNA: TGCGCCAGCTCGGAAGGGAGCGAAAAACTGTTTTTT; CDR3: CASSEGSEKLFF
V: TRBV14; length: 13; J: TRBJ1-1; size: -; D: TRBD1; DNA: TGTGCCAGCAGACAACAACATACAGGGGGAGCTTTCTTT; CDR3: CASRQQHTGGAFF
V: TRBV3-1/TRBV3-2; length: 17; J: TRBJ1-3; size: -; D: TRBD1; DNA: TGTGCCAGCAGCCAAGAGGGACAGGGAAGCTCTGGAAACACCATATATTTT; CDR3: CASSQEGQGSSGNTIYF
V: TRBV15; length: 14; J: TRBJ2-3; size: -; D: -; DNA: TGTGCCACTACGGAGGGACAGCGGACAGATACGCAGTATTTT; CDR3: CATTEGQRTDTQYF
V: TRBV18; length: 14; J: TRBJ1-2; size: -; D: -; DNA: TGTGCCAGCTCAGAGATGGACAGACTTTATGGCTACACCTTC; CDR3: CASSEMDRLYGYTF
V: TRBV5-1; length: 16; J: TRBJ2-3; size: -; D: -; DNA: TGCGCCAGCAGCTTGGAGGGACTTCCAAGCACAGATACGCAGTATTTT; CDR3: CASSLEGLPSTDTQYF
V: TRBV6-1; length: 14; J: TRBJ2-7; size: -; D: TRBD1; DNA: TGTGCCAGCAGTGAAAGGGGGGACAGGCCCCCTCTGGACTTC; CDR3: CASSERGDRPPLDF
V: TRBV6-5; length: 14; J: TRBJ2-7; size: -; D: TRBD1; DNA: TGTGCCAGCAGTTACTTCGGACAGGGAGAGCGGCAGTACTTC; CDR3: CASSYFGQGERQYF
V: TRBV7-9; length: 15; J: TRBJ1-3; size: -; D: TRBD1; DNA: TGTGCCAGCAGCCCTCGACAGGGGGTCGGAAACACCATATATTTT; CDR3: CASSPRQGVGNTIYF
V: TRBV28; length: 15; J: TRBJ1-3; size: -; D: -; DNA: TGTGCCAGCAGTCGCCCGACAGGTGGTGGAAACACCATATATTTT; CDR3: CASSRPTGGGNTIYF
V: TRBV19; length: 16; J: TRBJ2-6; size: -; D: TRBD1; DNA: TGTGCCAGTGGGACAGGGGCCCAATCTGGGGCCAACGTCCTGACTTTC; CDR3: CASGTGAQSGANVLTF
V: TRBV14; length: 16; J: TRBJ1-1; size: -; D: TRBD1; DNA: TGTGCCAGCAGCCAAGAGCGCCAGGGGGCCAACACTGAAGCTTTCTTT; CDR3: CASSQERQGANTEAFF
V: TRBV6-6; length: 14; J: TRBJ2-7; size: once; D: TRBD1; DNA: TGTGCCAGCAGTGACAGGGAGAGCTCCTACGAGCAGTACTTC; CDR3: CASSDRESSYEQYF
V: TRBV5-1; length: 14; J: TRBJ1-2; size: -; D: TRBD1; DNA: TGCGCCAGCAGGGGAGCGCAGGGGGACTATGGCTACACCTTC; CDR3: CASRGAQGDYGYTF
V: TRBV30; length: 13; J: TRBJ2-3; size: few; D: -; DNA: TGTGCCTGGCATCGAAAGGCCCAGGATCCGCAGTATTTT; CDR3: CAWHRKAQDPQYF
V: TRBV7-9; length: 14; J: TRBJ2-2; size: few; D: -; DNA: TGTGCCAGCAGCTTAGGGCTTACGACCGGGGAGCTGTTTTTT; CDR3: CASSLGLTTGELFF
V: TRBV6-4; length: 15; J: TRBJ2-5; size: -; D: TRBD2; DNA: TGTGCCAGCAGTGCGGTAGCGGGGGAACAAGAGACCCAGTACTTC; CDR3: CASSAVAGEQETQYF